This T cell receptor (beta chain) derives from a study of blood T cell repertoires in COVID-19. The CDR3 consists of 20 residues. V lost 4 bases to trimming and J lost 3 bases, with 33 bases between them. Germline CDR1 GTSNPN, CDR2 SVGIG (reference sequence). Clones were sequenced by immunoSEQ multiplex PCR, and TCRdb holds only the in-frame ones, with some missing. The sample contains 100,000 or so clones, approximately 79% of which appear only once. The chain couples TRBV30 to TRBJ1-1; D perhaps matches TRBD1 (5 bases). The clonotype originates from a man in his sixties or seventies with active or convalescent COVID-19. The specimen sequenced was peripheral blood. CDR3 DNA: TGTGCCTGGATCCTAGGGGCAGATGTCTCTAAACCCCGAACGGACACTGAAGCTTTCTTT. Its translation: CAWILGADVSKPRTDTEAFF.